These 14 T cell receptor beta chains were sequenced from one sample in a study of early T cells in non-severe SARS-CoV-2 infection. TCRdb analysed the 5' RACE reads with MiXCR anew, one entry per CDR3 protein. The table includes some 57,000 distinct CDR3 sequences, more than 10% detected once. The sequencing sample was made of whole blood. The receptors derive from an adult who was a healthcare worker with PCR-confirmed SARS-CoV-2 infection or an uninfected control (not recorded which).

This clonotype was recorded many times. The gene calls are TRBV7-3 and TRBJ2-3; D remains unclear. Germline values: CDR1 SGHTA, CDR2 FQGTGA. Trimming pared 5 bases from V and 2 bases from J, leaving 11 bases between. CDR3 length: 14 residues. The CDR3 sequence is CASSLLLDTDTQYF. The CDR3 DNA reads as TGTGCCAGCAGCCTTTTGCTGGACACAGATACGCAGTATTTT.

This chain uses TRBV6-2 or TRBV6-3 with TRBJ2-6, with TRBD2 matching over 7 bases. This CDR3 contains 20 residues. Germline V gene sequence: CDR1 MNHEY, CDR2 SVGEGT. The V and J ends lost 0 bases and 0 bases, in that order; junction bases with no gene match: 11. This CDR3 reads CASSYSGGGVPFSGANVLTF. The CDR3, as DNA: TGTGCCAGCAGTTACTCTGGGGGAGGGGTACCGTTCTCTGGGGCCAACGTCCTGACTTTC.

This clonotype occurred many times. The chain couples TRBV6-4 to TRBJ2-1; D ambiguous. The CDR3 is 16 residues long. The V and J ends lost 3 bases and 0 bases respectively, with 12 bases between them. CDR1 MRHNA and CDR2 SNTAGT come from the germline V gene. The CDR3 DNA reads as TGTGCCAGCAGTGAAACCTCTAGGACCTCCTACAATGAGCAGTTCTTC. Its protein is CASSETSRTSYNEQFF.

The chain joins TRBV11-3 to TRBJ2-7; the D gene is possibly TRBD1 (6 bases). Germline V gene lookup returns CDR1 SGHNT and CDR2 YENEEA. V lost 5 bases and J 2 bases, leaving 16 bases between the germline ends. The CDR3 covers 15 residues. CDR3 DNA: TGTGCCAGCAGCCCCAGGACAGCAGCACCCTACGAGCAGTACTTC. Protein product: CASSPRTAAPYEQYF.

This clonotype was observed at least ten times. The gene calls are TRBV3-1 and TRBJ1-5, with D unclear. Per germline, CDR1 LGHDT and CDR2 YNNKEL (reference sequence). The V end was cut by 4 bases, the J end by 0 bases, with 7 bases between. The CDR3 covers 14 residues. The CDR3 reads CASSPRNSNQPQHF. In DNA form, the CDR3 reads TGTGCCAGCAGCCCCCGCAATAGCAATCAGCCCCAGCATTTT.

The table lists this clonotype with many counts. This chain uses TRBV6-6 with TRBJ2-5; 9 bases agree with TRBD1. Germline CDR1 is MNHNY and CDR2 is SVGAGI (reference sequence). V lost 5 bases to trimming and J lost 5 bases; unmatched junction nucleotides: 9. The CDR3 sequence is 15 residues long. The CDR3, as DNA: TGTGCCAGCAGTACGCTACAGGGGGCGCGGGAGACCCAGTACTTC. This translates into CASSTLQGARETQYF.

This clonotype has more than one count but fewer than ten. The chain joins TRBV3-1 to TRBJ1-5; D gene unclear. The CDR3 loop spans 14 amino acids. V gave up 5 bases and J gave up 3 bases, with 11 bases separating them. Germline V gene data show CDR1 as LGHDT and CDR2 as YNNKEL (reference sequence). The CDR3, as DNA: TGTGCCAGCAGCACACGTAGTTCCAATCAGCCCCAGCATTTT. Residues: CASSTRSSNQPQHF.

For the CDR3, the DNA is TGTGCCAGCAGTCGACAGGACCAAGAGACCCAGTACTTC. Encoded protein: CASSRQDQETQYF. The chain carries TRBV6-2 or TRBV6-3 and TRBJ2-5, with D perhaps matching TRBD1 (6 bases). V shed 5 bases and J shed 0 bases, with 7 bases lying between them. The CDR3 extends over 13 amino acids. The V gene's germline CDR1 is MNHEY and CDR2 SVGEGT.

The table lists this clonotype with a few counts. This chain connects TRBV12-3 or TRBV12-4 to TRBJ1-1; D call uncertain. The CDR3 spans 15 residues. Deletions cut 4 bases from V and 2 bases from J, with 14 bases between. This CDR3 reads CASSSLGRANTEAFF. CDR3 coding DNA: TGTGCCAGCAGTTCTCTCGGCCGGGCAAACACTGAAGCTTTCTTT.

This clonotype has only a few counts. CDR3 region: CASSLVKGTDTQYF. DNA for the CDR3: TGTGCCAGCAGTTTGGTTAAGGGGACAGATACGCAGTATTTT. The chain has TRBV27 and TRBJ2-3; D is perhaps TRBD1 (5 bases). The CDR3 runs to 14 residues. The V end lost 3 bases, the J end lost 3 bases, and 10 bases lay between the germline ends. Per germline, CDR1 MNHEY and CDR2 SMNVEV (reference sequence).

Ten or more counts support this clonotype. The chain's CDR3 is CASSQKANSYEQYF. DNA for the CDR3: TGTGCCAGCAGCCAGAAAGCTAACTCCTACGAGCAGTACTTC. The J gene is TRBJ2-7, the V gene TRBV5-4; D ambiguous. V was clipped by 4 bases and J by 0 bases, with 11 bases between them. Per the germline V gene, CDR1 is SGHNT and CDR2 is YYREEE (reference sequence). The CDR3 totals 14 residues.

This clonotype was seen a few times. The gene calls are TRBV20-1 and TRBJ2-1; D gene uncertain. Per germline, CDR1 DFQATT and CDR2 SNEGSKA (reference sequence). The CDR3 sequence is 10 residues long. Trimming pared 7 bases from V and 7 bases from J, leaving 8 bases between. DNA for the CDR3: TGCAGTGTGATTCGGAATGAGCAGTTCTTC. Translated, it gives CSVIRNEQFF.

This clonotype was seen ten or more times. The gene calls are TRBV19 and TRBJ2-3; D not resolved. Looked up from germline, CDR1 is LNHDA and CDR2 is SQIVND (reference sequence). The CDR3 covers 14 residues. Trimming removed 3 bases from V and 7 bases from J, with 14 bases in between. The CDR3 region has the DNA TGTGCCAGTAGTATCCATAGGGAAGGAAATACGCAGTATTTT. This sequence encodes CASSIHREGNTQYF. Supplemented by reference TRBV19 and TRBJ2-3, the full variable domain reads DGGITQSPKYLFRKEGQNVTLSCEQNLNHDAMYWYRQDPGQGLRLIYYSQIVNDFQKGDIAEGYSVSREKKESFPLTVTSAQKNPTAFYLCASSIHREGNTQYFGPGTRLTVL.

This clonotype occurred many times. The rearrangement joins TRBV9 to TRBJ1-1, with no clear D. CDR1 and CDR2 from the germline V gene are SGDLS and YYNGEE. Trimming took 3 bases from V and 5 from J, leaving 11 bases between them. The CDR3 length is 13 residues. The CDR3 reads CASSDRGGTEAFF. DNA of the CDR3: TGTGCCAGCAGCGACAGAGGCGGTACTGAAGCTTTCTTT.